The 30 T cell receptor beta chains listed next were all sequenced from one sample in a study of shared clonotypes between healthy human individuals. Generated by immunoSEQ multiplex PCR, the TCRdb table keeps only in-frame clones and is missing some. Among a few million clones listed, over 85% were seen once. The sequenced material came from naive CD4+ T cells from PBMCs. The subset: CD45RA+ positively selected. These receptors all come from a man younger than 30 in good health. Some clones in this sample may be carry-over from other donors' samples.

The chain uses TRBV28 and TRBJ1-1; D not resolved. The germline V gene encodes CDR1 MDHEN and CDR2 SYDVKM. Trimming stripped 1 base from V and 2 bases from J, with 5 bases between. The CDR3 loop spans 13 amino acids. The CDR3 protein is CASSLSENTEAFF. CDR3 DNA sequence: TGTGCCAGCAGTTTATCCGAAAACACTGAAGCTTTCTTT.

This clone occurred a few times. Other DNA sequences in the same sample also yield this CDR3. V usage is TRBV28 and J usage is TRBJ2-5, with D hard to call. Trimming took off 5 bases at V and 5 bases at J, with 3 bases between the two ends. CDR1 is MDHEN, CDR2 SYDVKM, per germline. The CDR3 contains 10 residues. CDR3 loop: CASSKETQYF. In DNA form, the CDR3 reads TGTGCCAGCAGTAAGGAGACCCAGTACTTC.

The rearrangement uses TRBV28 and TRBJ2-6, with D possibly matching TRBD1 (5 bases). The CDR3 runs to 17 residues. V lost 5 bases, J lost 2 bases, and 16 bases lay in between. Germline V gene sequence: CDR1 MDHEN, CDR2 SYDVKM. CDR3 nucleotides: TGTGCCAGCAGTGCCTCATTAGGGGCTCCTGGGGCCAACGTCCTGACTTTC. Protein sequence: CASSASLGAPGANVLTF. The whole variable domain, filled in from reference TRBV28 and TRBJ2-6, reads DVKVTQSSRYLVKRTGEKVFLECVQDMDHENMFWYRQDPGLGLRLIYFSYDVKMKEKGDIPEGYSVSREKKERFSLILESASTNQTSMYLCASSASLGAPGANVLTFGAGSRLTVL.

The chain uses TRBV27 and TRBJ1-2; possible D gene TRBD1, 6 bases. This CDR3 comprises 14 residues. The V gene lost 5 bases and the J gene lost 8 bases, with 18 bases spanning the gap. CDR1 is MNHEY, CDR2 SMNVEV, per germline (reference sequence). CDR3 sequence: CASSPRGGGDGYTF. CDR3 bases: TGTGCCAGCAGTCCCCGGGGAGGGGGTGACGGCTACACCTTC.

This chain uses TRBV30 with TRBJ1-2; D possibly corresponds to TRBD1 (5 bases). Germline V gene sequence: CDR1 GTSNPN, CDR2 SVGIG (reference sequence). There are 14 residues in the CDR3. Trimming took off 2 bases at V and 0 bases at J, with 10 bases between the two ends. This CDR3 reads CAWSRGIANYGYTF. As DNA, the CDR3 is TGTGCCTGGAGTCGGGGCATAGCTAACTATGGCTACACCTTC.

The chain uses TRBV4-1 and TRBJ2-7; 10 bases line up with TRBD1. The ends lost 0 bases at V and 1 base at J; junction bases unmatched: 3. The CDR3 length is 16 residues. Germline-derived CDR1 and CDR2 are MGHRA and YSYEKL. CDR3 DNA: TGCGCCAGCAGCCAAGAAGGACAGGGGGTTTCCTACGAGCAGTACTTC. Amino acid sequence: CASSQEGQGVSYEQYF.

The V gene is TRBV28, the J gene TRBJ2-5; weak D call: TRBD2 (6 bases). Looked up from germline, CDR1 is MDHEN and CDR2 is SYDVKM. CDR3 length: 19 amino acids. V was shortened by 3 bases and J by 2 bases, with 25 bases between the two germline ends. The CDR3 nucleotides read TGTGCCAGCAGTTTCAAGGCGGCCGGATTGGCGGGGAAACAAGAGACCCAGTACTTC. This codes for CASSFKAAGLAGKQETQYF.

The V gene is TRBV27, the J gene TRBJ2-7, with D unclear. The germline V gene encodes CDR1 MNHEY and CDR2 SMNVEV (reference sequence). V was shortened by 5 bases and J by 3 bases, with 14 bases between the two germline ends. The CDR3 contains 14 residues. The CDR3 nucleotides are TGTGCCAGCAGTGCCTCAACGCAATTCTACGAGCAGTACTTC. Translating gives CASSASTQFYEQYF.

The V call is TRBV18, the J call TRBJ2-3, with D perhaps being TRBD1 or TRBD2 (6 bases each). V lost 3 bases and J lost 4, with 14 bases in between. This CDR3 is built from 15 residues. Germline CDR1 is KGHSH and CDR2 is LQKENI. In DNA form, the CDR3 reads TGTGCCAGCTCACCTTCGATCGGGGGCCCAGATACGCAGTATTTT. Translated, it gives CASSPSIGGPDTQYF.

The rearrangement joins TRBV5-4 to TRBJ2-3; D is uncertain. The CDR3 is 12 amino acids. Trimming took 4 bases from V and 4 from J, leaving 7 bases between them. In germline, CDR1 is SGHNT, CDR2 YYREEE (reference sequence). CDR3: CASSRRADTQYF. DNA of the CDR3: TGTGCCAGCAGCCGGCGAGCAGATACGCAGTATTTT. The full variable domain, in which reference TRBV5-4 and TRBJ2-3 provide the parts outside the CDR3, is ETGVTQSPTHLIKTRGQQVTLRCSSQSGHNTVSWYQQALGQGPQFIFQYYREEENGRGNFPPRFSGLQFPNYSSELNVNALELDDSALYLCASSRRADTQYFGPGTRLTVL.

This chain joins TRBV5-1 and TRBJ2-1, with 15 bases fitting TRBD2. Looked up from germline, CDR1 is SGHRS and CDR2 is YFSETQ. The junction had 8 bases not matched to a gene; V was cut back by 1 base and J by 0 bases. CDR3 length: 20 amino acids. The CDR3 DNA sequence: TGCGCCAGCAGCTTGCCCGGGACTAGCGGGAGGCCGACCTCCTACAATGAGCAGTTCTTC. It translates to CASSLPGTSGRPTSYNEQFF.

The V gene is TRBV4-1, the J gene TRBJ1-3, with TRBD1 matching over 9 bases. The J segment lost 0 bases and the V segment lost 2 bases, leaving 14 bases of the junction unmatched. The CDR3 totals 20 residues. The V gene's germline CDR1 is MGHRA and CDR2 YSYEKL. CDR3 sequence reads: CASSQSPRSGTGFSGNTIYF. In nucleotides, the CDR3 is TGCGCCAGCAGCCAATCACCGCGTTCTGGGACAGGGTTCTCTGGAAACACCATATATTTT.

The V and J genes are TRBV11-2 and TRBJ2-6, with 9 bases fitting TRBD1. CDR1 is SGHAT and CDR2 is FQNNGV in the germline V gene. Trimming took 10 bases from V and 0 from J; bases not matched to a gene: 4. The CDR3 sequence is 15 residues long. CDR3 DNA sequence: TGTGCCAACAGGGGGCTTAGCTCTGGGGCCAACGTCCTGACTTTC. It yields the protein CANRGLSSGANVLTF.

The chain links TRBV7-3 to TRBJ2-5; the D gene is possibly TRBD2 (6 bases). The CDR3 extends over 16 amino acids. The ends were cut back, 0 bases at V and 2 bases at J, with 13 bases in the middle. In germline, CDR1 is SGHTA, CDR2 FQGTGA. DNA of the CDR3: TGTGCCAGCAGCTTAACGGGGGGAACCCCTCAAGAGACCCAGTACTTC. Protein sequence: CASSLTGGTPQETQYF.

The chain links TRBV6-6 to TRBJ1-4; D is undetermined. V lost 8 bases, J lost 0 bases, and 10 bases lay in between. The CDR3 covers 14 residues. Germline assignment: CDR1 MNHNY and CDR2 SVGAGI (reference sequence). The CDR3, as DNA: TGTGCCAGCGGGAATCGGGCAACTAATGAAAAACTGTTTTTT. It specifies CASGNRATNEKLFF.

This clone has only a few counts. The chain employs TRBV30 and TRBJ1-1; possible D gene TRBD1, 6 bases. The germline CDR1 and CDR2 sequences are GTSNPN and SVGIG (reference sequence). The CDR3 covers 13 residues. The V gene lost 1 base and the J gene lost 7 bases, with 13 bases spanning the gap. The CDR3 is CAWSAGTHYEAFF. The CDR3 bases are TGTGCCTGGAGTGCCGGGACACATTATGAAGCTTTCTTT.

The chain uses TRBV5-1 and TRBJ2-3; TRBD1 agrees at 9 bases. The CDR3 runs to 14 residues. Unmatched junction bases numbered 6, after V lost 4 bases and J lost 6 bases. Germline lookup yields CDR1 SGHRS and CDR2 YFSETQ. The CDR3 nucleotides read TGCGCCAGCAGCGGGGGACAGGGAGGTGATACGCAGTATTTT. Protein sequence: CASSGGQGGDTQYF.

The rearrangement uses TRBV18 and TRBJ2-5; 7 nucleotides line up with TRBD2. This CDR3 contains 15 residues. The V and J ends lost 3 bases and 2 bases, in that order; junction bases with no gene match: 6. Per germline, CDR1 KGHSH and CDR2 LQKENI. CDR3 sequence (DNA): TGTGCCAGCTCACCCCGGCTAGCGGATCAAGAGACCCAGTACTTC. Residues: CASSPRLADQETQYF.

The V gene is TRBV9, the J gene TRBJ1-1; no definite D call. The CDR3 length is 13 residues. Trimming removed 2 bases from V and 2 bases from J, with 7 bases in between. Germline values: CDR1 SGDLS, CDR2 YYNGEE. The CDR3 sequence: CASSVIVNTEAFF. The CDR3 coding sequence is TGTGCCAGCAGCGTCATTGTAAACACTGAAGCTTTCTTT.

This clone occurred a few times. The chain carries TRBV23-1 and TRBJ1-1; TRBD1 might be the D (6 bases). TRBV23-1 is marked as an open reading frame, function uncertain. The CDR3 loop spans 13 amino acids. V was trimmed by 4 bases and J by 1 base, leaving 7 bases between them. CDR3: CASSPQGNTEAFF. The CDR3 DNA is TGCGCCAGCAGTCCACAGGGGAACACTGAAGCTTTCTTT.

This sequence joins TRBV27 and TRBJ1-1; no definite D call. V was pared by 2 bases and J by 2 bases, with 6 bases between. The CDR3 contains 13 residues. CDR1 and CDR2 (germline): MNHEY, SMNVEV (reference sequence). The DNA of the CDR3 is TGTGCCAGCAGTTTAACAAGCAACACTGAAGCTTTCTTT. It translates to CASSLTSNTEAFF.

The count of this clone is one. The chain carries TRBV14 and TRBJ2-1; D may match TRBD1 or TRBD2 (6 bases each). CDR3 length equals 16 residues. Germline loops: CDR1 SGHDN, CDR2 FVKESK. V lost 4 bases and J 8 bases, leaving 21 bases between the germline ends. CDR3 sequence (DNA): TGTGCCAGCAGCCCCCGGACTCCCGGGGGCACAGATGAGCAGTTCTTC. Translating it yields CASSPRTPGGTDEQFF.

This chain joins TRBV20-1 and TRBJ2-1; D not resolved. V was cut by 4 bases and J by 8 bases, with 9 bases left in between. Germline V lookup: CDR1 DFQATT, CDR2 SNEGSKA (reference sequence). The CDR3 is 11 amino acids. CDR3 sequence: CSAIKGYEQFF. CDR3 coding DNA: TGCAGTGCTATCAAGGGTTATGAGCAGTTCTTC.

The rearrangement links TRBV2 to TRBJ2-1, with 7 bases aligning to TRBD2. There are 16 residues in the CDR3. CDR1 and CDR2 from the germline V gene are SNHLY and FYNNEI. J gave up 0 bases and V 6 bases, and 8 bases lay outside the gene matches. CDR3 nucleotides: TGTGCCAGCAGGCCTACCGGGACTACCTCCTACAATGAGCAGTTCTTC. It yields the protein CASRPTGTTSYNEQFF.

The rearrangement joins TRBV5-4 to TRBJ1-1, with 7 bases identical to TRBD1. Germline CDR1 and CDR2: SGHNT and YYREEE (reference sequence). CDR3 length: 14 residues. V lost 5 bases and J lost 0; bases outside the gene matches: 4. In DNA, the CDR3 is TGTGCCAGCAGACTGGACAGGATGAACACTGAAGCTTTCTTT. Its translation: CASRLDRMNTEAFF.

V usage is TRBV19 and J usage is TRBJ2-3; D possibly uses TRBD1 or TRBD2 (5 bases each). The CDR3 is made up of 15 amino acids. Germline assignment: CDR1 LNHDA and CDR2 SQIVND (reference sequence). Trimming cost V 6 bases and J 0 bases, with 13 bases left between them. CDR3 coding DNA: TGTGCCAGTAGGTTCGGGGCACCTAGCACAGATACGCAGTATTTT. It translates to CASRFGAPSTDTQYF.

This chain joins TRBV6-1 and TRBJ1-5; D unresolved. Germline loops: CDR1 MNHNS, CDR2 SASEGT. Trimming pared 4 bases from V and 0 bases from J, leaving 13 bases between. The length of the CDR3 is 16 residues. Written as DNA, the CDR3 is TGTGCCAGCAGTGCCGTCGGGCCCCCTAGCAATCAGCCCCAGCATTTT. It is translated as CASSAVGPPSNQPQHF.

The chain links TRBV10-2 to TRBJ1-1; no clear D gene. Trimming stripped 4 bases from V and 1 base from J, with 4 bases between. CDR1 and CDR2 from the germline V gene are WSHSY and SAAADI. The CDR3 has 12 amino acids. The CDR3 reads CASSVTNTEAFF. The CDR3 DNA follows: TGCGCCAGCAGTGTGACGAACACTGAAGCTTTCTTT.

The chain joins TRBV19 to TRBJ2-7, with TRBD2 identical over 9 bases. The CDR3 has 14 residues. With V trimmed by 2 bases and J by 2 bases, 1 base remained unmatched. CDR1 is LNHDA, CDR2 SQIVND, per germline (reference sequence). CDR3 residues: CASSISGGTYEQYF. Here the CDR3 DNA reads TGTGCCAGTAGTATAAGCGGGGGGACCTACGAGCAGTACTTC.

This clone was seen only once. CDR3 DNA: TGTGCCAGCAGCCCCAGACTAGCGAGCACAGATACGCAGTATTTT. It specifies CASSPRLASTDTQYF. J is TRBJ2-3 and V is TRBV9; 8 bases line up with TRBD2. Unmatched junction bases numbered 4, after V lost 4 bases and J lost 0 bases. The germline gives CDR1 SGDLS, CDR2 YYNGEE. The CDR3 spans 15 residues.